The T cell receptor beta chain under discussion was sequenced for a study of cytomegalovirus exposure and HLA in healthy donors. A note on this clone: Its antigen is not identified.

Findings of the study overall: Clonal expansion was found to be greater in HLA-associated TCR beta chains than in equally common others in a later analysis. Per a prior analysis, the majority of TCR beta V segments were productive roughly 90% or roughly 30% of the time.

The primer mix had 60 Vbeta and 13 Jbeta primers. Assay: immunoSEQ multiplex PCR; the TCRdb copy retains only in-frame clones and omits some. This sample has 130,000 or so clones, with approximately 77% found just once. The CDR3 has 13 amino acids. V was trimmed by 4 bases and J by 8 bases, leaving 14 bases between them. Germline CDR1 SNHLY, CDR2 FYNNEI. This chain uses TRBV2 with TRBJ1-2, with D tentatively TRBD1 (5 bases). The TCR sequence derives from a woman aged 60-75 years in good health and CMV-seronegative. Sequenced input: PBMCs. The CDR3 region has the DNA TGTGCCAGCAGTGTTTCCAGGGCGGAAGGCTACACCTTC. It specifies CASSVSRAEGYTF.